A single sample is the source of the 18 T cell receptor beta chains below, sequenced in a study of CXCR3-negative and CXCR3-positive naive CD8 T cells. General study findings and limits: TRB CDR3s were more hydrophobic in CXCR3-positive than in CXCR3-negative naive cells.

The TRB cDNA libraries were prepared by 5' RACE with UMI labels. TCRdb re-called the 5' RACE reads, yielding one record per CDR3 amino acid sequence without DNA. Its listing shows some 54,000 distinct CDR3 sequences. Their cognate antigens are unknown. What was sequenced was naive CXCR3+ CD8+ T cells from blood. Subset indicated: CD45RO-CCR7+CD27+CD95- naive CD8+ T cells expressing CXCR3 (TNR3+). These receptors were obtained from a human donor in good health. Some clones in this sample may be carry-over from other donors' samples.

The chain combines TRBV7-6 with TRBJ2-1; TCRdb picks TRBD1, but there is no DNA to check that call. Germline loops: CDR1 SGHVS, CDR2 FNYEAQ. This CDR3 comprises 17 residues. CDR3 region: CASSQRGLVESYNEQFF. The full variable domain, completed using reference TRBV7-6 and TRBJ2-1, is GAGVSQSPRYKVTKRGQDVALRCDPISGHVSLYWYRQALGQGPEFLTYFNYEAQQDKSGLPNDRFSAERPEGSISTLTIQRTEQRDSAMYRCASSQRGLVESYNEQFFGPGTRLTVL.

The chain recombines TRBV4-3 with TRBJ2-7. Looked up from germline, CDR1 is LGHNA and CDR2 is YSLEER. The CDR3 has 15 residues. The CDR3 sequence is CASSQVSGAGYEQYF.

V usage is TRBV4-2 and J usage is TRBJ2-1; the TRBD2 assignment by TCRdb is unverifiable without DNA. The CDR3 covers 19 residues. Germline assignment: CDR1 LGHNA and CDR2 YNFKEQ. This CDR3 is CASSQDPVTSGVPRNEQFF.

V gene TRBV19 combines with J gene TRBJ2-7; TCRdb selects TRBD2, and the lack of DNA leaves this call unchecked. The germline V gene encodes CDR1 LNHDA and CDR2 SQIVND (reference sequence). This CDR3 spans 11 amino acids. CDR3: CATQRGYEQYF.

CDR3 protein: CSGGTGNGNTIYF. The chain couples TRBV29-1 to TRBJ1-3; TCRdb calls TRBD1, which cannot be checked without DNA. Germline V CDR1 and CDR2: SQVTM, ANQGSEA. This CDR3 is 13 amino acids long.

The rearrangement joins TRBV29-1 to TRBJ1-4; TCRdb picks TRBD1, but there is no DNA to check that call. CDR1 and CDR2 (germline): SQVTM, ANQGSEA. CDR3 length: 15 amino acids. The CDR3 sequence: CSVVPGGATNEKLFF.

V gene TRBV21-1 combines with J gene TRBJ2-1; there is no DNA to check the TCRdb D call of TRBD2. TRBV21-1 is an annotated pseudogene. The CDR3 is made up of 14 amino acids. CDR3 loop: CASRKAGGPDEQFF.

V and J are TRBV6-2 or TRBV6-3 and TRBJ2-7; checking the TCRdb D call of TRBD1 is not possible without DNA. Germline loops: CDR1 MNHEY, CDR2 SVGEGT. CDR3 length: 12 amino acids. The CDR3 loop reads CASSPRGWEQYF.

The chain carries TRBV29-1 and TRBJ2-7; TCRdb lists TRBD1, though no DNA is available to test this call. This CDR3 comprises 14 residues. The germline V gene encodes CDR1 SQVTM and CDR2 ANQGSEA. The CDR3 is CSVETRGPTDEQYF.

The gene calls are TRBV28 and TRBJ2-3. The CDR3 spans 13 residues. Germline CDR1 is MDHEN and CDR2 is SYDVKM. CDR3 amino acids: CASSLGLRDTQYF.

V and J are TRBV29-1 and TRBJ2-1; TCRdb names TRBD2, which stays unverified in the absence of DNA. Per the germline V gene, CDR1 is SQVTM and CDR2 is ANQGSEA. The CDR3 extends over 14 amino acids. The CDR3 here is CSVASGGSYNEQFF.

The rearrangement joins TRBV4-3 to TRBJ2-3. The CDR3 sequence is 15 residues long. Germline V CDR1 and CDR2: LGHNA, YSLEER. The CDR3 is CASSQEFRLPDTQYF.

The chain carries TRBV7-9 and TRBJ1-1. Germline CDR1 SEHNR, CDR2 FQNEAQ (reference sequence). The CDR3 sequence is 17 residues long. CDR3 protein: CASSLVVSGRENTEAFF.

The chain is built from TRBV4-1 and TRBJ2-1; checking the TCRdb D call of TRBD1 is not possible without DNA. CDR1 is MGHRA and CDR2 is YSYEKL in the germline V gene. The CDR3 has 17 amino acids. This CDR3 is CASSQRTGVSSYNEQFF.

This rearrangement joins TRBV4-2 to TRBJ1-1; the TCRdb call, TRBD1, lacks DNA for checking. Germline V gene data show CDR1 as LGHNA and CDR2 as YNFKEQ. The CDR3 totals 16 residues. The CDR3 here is CASSQPRDRMNTEAFF.

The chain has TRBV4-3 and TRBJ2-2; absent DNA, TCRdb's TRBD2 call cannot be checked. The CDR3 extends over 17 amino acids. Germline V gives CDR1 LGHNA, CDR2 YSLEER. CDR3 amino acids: CASSPDLAGVYTGELFF.

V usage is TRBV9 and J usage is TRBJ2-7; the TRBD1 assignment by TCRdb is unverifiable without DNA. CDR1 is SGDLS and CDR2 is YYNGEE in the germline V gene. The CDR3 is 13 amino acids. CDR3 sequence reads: CASSGGQPYEQYF.

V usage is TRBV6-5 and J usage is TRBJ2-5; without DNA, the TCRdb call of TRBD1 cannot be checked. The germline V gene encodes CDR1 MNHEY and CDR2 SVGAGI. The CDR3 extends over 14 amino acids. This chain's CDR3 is CASSPLAGGETQYF.